The 32 T cell receptor beta chains listed next were all sequenced from one sample in a study of blood T cell repertoires in COVID-19. The protocol was immunoSEQ multiplex PCR, while the TCRdb copy is restricted to in-frame clones and leaves out a portion. The sample records about 480,000 clones, approximately 88% being singletons. Source material: PBMCs or T cells enriched from blood (not recorded which). The receptors come from a woman aged 40-49 years who had recovered from COVID-19.

This sequence joins TRBV5-1 and TRBJ2-3, with 8 bases identical to TRBD2. This CDR3 has 15 amino acids. The V segment lost 4 bases and the J segment 5 bases; nucleotides outside the gene matches: 9. Germline V gene lookup returns CDR1 SGHRS and CDR2 YFSETQ. CDR3 region: CASSLGLVIGDTQYF. For the CDR3, the DNA is TGCGCCAGCAGCCTGGGACTAGTCATCGGAGATACGCAGTATTTT.

This chain links TRBV5-1 with TRBJ2-7; TRBD1 matches 9 bases. Germline V lookup: CDR1 SGHRS, CDR2 YFSETQ. The CDR3 covers 15 residues. Trimming at V came to 0 bases and at J to 0 bases, leaving 1 base not matched to a gene. CDR3 amino acids: CASSLEDRGSYEQYF. DNA for the CDR3: TGCGCCAGCAGCTTGGAGGACAGGGGCTCCTACGAGCAGTACTTC.

The chain is built from TRBV11-3 and TRBJ2-7; TRBD2 is a possible D gene (6 bases). The CDR3 totals 16 residues. The germline V and J ends were trimmed by 3 bases and 2 bases, with 17 bases remaining between them. CDR1 is SGHNT, CDR2 YENEEA, per germline. The DNA for the CDR3 is TGTGCCAGCAGCTTGTTGTGGGGGGACGGAGCCTACGAGCAGTACTTC. It translates to CASSLLWGDGAYEQYF.

The rearrangement links TRBV6-5 to TRBJ1-2; 9 bases are a match to TRBD1. With 7 bases clipped from V and 4 bases from J, the junction kept 10 bases outside the gene matches. Per the germline V gene, CDR1 is MNHEY and CDR2 is SVGAGI. The CDR3 sequence is 15 residues long. This chain's CDR3 is CASTPGQGRAYGYTF. The CDR3 DNA sequence: TGTGCCAGCACTCCGGGACAGGGAAGGGCCTATGGCTACACCTTC.

This clone was seen a single time. V usage is TRBV6-5 and J usage is TRBJ1-6, with TRBD1 matching over 7 bases. The V gene end was trimmed by 4 bases and the J gene end by 6 bases; junction bases not matched to a gene: 6. Germline-derived CDR1 and CDR2 are MNHEY and SVGAGI. CDR3 size: 15 residues. In DNA, the CDR3 is TGTGCCAGCAGTTCAAAGACAGGGATTAATTCACCCCTCCACTTT. This translates into CASSSKTGINSPLHF.

The chain combines TRBV7-2 with TRBJ1-5; D may be TRBD1 (5 bases). The germline V and J ends were trimmed by 3 bases and 6 bases, with 9 bases remaining between them. The V gene's germline CDR1 is SGHTA and CDR2 FQGNSA. This CDR3 is 13 amino acids long. CDR3 protein: CASSFRVTQPQHF. The CDR3 bases are TGTGCCAGCAGCTTCAGGGTTACTCAGCCCCAGCATTTT.

The V and J genes are TRBV7-8 and TRBJ2-7, with a possible D match to TRBD1 (6 bases). Germline loops: CDR1 SGHVS, CDR2 FQNEAQ. This CDR3 region has 17 residues. The V gene lost 0 bases and the J gene lost 1 base, with 16 bases spanning the gap. The CDR3 is CASSLAPWTESSYEQYF. CDR3 sequence (DNA): TGTGCCAGCAGCTTAGCGCCTTGGACAGAGAGTTCCTACGAGCAGTACTTC.

The chain uses TRBV4-3 and TRBJ1-2, with TRBD1 matching 8 bases. The CDR3 is made up of 15 amino acids. After removal of 5 bases from V and 4 bases from J, the junction contained 9 bases not matched to a gene. Germline V gives CDR1 LGHNA, CDR2 YSLEER. In nucleotides, the CDR3 is TGCGCCAGCAGCGGGGGCGACAGGGGCGTCTATGGCTACACCTTC. This translates into CASSGGDRGVYGYTF.

The rearrangement links TRBV7-2 to TRBJ1-1, with 7 bases aligning to TRBD1. The germline V gene has CDR1 SGHTA and CDR2 FQGNSA. After removal of 5 bases from V and 11 bases from J, the junction contained 14 bases not matched to a gene. The CDR3 has 14 amino acids. This CDR3 is CASSAAGQPVGAFF. Written as DNA, the CDR3 is TGTGCCAGCAGCGCGGCGGGACAGCCCGTGGGGGCTTTCTTT.

This chain links TRBV11-1 with TRBJ2-2; 9 bases line up with TRBD1. The CDR3 is made up of 15 amino acids. The V and J ends lost 6 bases and 6 bases, in that order; junction bases with no gene match: 8. Germline values: CDR1 SGHAT, CDR2 FQDESV (reference sequence). The CDR3 DNA sequence: TGTGCCAGCAGGTCCGGGACAGGGAGCTCCGGGGAGCTGTTTTTT. Its protein is CASRSGTGSSGELFF.

The V and J genes are TRBV7-9 and TRBJ1-5; D might be TRBD1 (6 bases). Germline V CDR1 and CDR2: SEHNR, FQNEAQ (reference sequence). Trimming removed 5 bases from V and 3 bases from J, with 14 bases in between. This CDR3 has 15 residues. CDR3 in DNA: TGTGCCAGCAGCCAGGGGCAGGGTTCCAATCAGCCCCAGCATTTT. This codes for CASSQGQGSNQPQHF. The full variable domain, its missing parts supplied by reference TRBV7-9 and TRBJ1-5, is DTGVSQNPRHKITKRGQNVTFRCDPISEHNRLYWYRQTLGQGPEFLTYFQNEAQLEKSRLLSDRFSAERPKGSFSTLEIQRTEQGDSAMYLCASSQGQGSNQPQHFGDGTRLSIL.

V is TRBV4-3 and J is TRBJ2-7; 8 bases fit TRBD2. Germline CDR1 is LGHNA and CDR2 is YSLEER. J was trimmed by 3 bases and V by 0 bases; bases with no gene match: 1. The CDR3 consists of 14 residues. The CDR3 nucleotides read TGCGCCAGCAGCCAAGATACTAGCGGCTACGAGCAGTACTTC. Its translation: CASSQDTSGYEQYF.

The rearrangement links TRBV16 to TRBJ1-2; 8 bases align to TRBD1. V lost 4 bases, J lost 7 bases, and 2 bases stayed unmatched. This CDR3 is built from 12 residues. The germline gives CDR1 KGHSY, CDR2 FQNENV. The CDR3 region has the DNA TGTGCCAGCAGCCTGGACAGGGTTGGCTACACCTTC. This translates into CASSLDRVGYTF.

This clone was seen just once. The chain employs TRBV29-1 and TRBJ1-1, with a weak D call TRBD1 (5 bases). Germline loops: CDR1 SQVTM, CDR2 ANQGSEA. The CDR3 loop spans 12 amino acids. Trimming cost V 6 bases and J 6 bases, with 14 bases left between them. CDR3 nucleotide sequence: TGCAGCGTAAAGACAGCTATCTCTGAAGCTTTCTTT. This gives the protein CSVKTAISEAFF.

The genes are TRBV6-1 and TRBJ2-6; 7 bases line up with TRBD1. CDR1 and CDR2 from the germline V gene are MNHNS and SASEGT. Trimming cost V 4 bases and J 0 bases; bases outside gene matches: 3. This CDR3 contains 16 residues. The CDR3 loop is CASSGQGLSGANVLTF. CDR3 in DNA: TGTGCCAGCAGTGGACAGGGTCTCTCTGGGGCCAACGTCCTGACTTTC.

The V gene is TRBV11-3, the J gene TRBJ2-2; no reliable D call. The ends were cut back, 5 bases at V and 1 base at J, with 8 bases in the middle. Per the germline V gene, CDR1 is SGHNT and CDR2 is YENEEA. The CDR3 runs to 14 residues. The CDR3 spells CASSLEENTGELFF. The CDR3 bases are TGTGCCAGCAGCCTCGAGGAGAACACCGGGGAGCTGTTTTTT. The full variable domain, rest sourced from reference TRBV11-3 and TRBJ2-2, is EAGVVQSPRYKIIEKKQPVAFWCNPISGHNTLYWYLQNLGQGPELLIRYENEEAVDDSQLPKDRFSAERLKGVDSTLKIQPAELGDSAVYLCASSLEENTGELFFGEGSRLTVL.

V and J are TRBV5-4 and TRBJ2-2; no reliable D call. CDR1 is SGHNT and CDR2 is YYREEE in the germline V gene (reference sequence). V was trimmed by 0 bases and J by 0 bases, leaving 9 bases between them. CDR3 length equals 16 residues. As DNA, the CDR3 is TGTGCCAGCAGCTTGGATTCAGGCGCGAACACCGGGGAGCTGTTTTTT. This gives the protein CASSLDSGANTGELFF.

The rearrangement links TRBV2 to TRBJ2-1; 11 bases map to TRBD2. The germline gives CDR1 SNHLY, CDR2 FYNNEI. Losses at the gene ends were 6 bases for V and 10 bases for J; bases not matched to a gene: 11. CDR3 length: 15 amino acids. The DNA of the CDR3 is TGTGCCAGCAGGACGGGACTAGCGGCTACTAGGGAGCAGTTCTTC. Encoded protein: CASRTGLAATREQFF.

The rearrangement uses TRBV7-2 and TRBJ2-2, with TRBD1 as a possible D gene (5 bases). From germline, CDR1 is SGHTA and CDR2 FQGNSA. The CDR3 totals 14 residues. Trimming took off 1 base at V and 6 bases at J, with 9 bases between the two ends. CDR3 coding DNA: TGTGCCAGCAGCTTAGAGACAGTAGCCGGGGAGCTGTTTTTT. Its protein is CASSLETVAGELFF.

The chain is built from TRBV29-1 and TRBJ2-5; 13 positions agree with TRBD2. Germline CDR1 SQVTM, CDR2 ANQGSEA. The CDR3 consists of 16 residues. The V and J ends lost 6 bases and 7 bases, in that order; junction bases with no gene match: 14. For the CDR3, the DNA is TGCAGCGTCGAACGACTAGCGGGAGGCCTAAGAGGGACCCAGTACTTC. This translates into CSVERLAGGLRGTQYF.

This clone has a single count. This sequence joins TRBV7-8 and TRBJ2-5, with D unclear. This CDR3 has 15 amino acids. Germline V gene data show CDR1 as SGHVS and CDR2 as FQNEAQ. Trimming shortened V by 1 base and J by 0 bases, and 9 bases separated the two germline ends. The chain's CDR3 is CASSLGHSYQETQYF. The DNA for the CDR3 is TGTGCCAGCAGCTTAGGACACTCGTACCAAGAGACCCAGTACTTC.

The rearrangement joins TRBV14 to TRBJ1-1; 7 positions agree with TRBD1. This CDR3 comprises 17 residues. CDR1 is SGHDN and CDR2 is FVKESK in the germline V gene. The junction had 11 bases not matched to a gene; V was cut back by 3 bases and J by 1 base. CDR3 sequence (DNA): TGTGCCAGCAGCCAGAATGGAGGTGGGACAGCGAACACTGAAGCTTTCTTT. It encodes CASSQNGGGTANTEAFF.

The chain carries TRBV18 and TRBJ2-3, with TRBD2 matching over 10 bases. From germline, CDR1 is KGHSH and CDR2 LQKENI. J was trimmed by 9 bases and V by 0 bases; bases with no gene match: 6. This CDR3 comprises 15 residues. CDR3 nucleotides: TGTGCCAGCTCACCACCGGCTAGCGGGAGTGGCACGCAGTATTTT. It codes for CASSPPASGSGTQYF.

This clone occurred a few times. The chain uses TRBV7-2 and TRBJ2-7, with TRBD2 identical over 7 bases. This CDR3 contains 14 residues. Germline values: CDR1 SGHTA, CDR2 FQGNSA. V dropped 3 bases and J dropped 5; count of bases not matched to a gene: 7. Here the CDR3 DNA reads TGTGCCAGCAGCTTTGGAGGTCGGGGGGACGAGCAGTACTTC. This gives the protein CASSFGGRGDEQYF.

This clone was counted once. The rearrangement links TRBV11-2 to TRBJ2-1; D not resolved. Deletions cut 3 bases from V and 6 bases from J, with 15 bases between. The CDR3 runs 15 residues. Germline CDR1 is SGHAT and CDR2 is FQNNGV. CDR3 residues: CASSFRMLGFNEQFF. CDR3 DNA sequence: TGTGCCAGCAGCTTCAGGATGCTTGGGTTCAATGAGCAGTTCTTC.

In its sample, this clone was seen once. A read error may account for a junction end that differs from germline. The sample has other DNA sequences that encode this CDR3 too. The chain combines TRBV7-8 with TRBJ2-7; weak D call: TRBD2 (5 bases). Germline CDR1 and CDR2: SGHVS and FQNEAQ. The CDR3 has 17 amino acids. CDR3 loop: CASSLAASSAAPYEQYF. Here the CDR3 DNA reads TGTGCCAGCAGCTTAGCTGCTAGCAGTGCCGCCCCCTACGAACAGTACTTC.

The genes are TRBV19 and TRBJ1-1; TRBD1 might be the D (5 bases). Trimming took off 3 bases at V and 5 bases at J, with 10 bases between the two ends. Germline loops: CDR1 LNHDA, CDR2 SQIVND (reference sequence). The CDR3 sequence is 13 residues long. The CDR3 spells CASSMGRGTEAFF. The CDR3 DNA reads as TGTGCCAGTAGTATGGGAAGGGGAACTGAAGCTTTCTTT.

This sequence joins TRBV7-2 and TRBJ2-2; tentative D call: TRBD1 (6 bases). CDR1 and CDR2 (germline): SGHTA, FQGNSA. The V end lost 5 bases, the J end lost 4 bases, and 17 bases lay between the germline ends. The CDR3 contains 16 residues. This chain's CDR3 is CASSLQGPGSTGELFF. In DNA form, the CDR3 reads TGTGCCAGCAGCCTACAGGGACCAGGGTCCACCGGGGAGCTGTTTTTT.

The chain carries TRBV21-1 and TRBJ2-2; the listed D gene, TRBD2, was not tested against the DNA. TRBV21-1 is designated a pseudogene. The CDR3 totals 12 residues. CDR3 amino acids: CASVLLAGELFF. The CDR3 nucleotides are TGTGCCAGCGTCCTACTAGCCGGGGAGCTGTTTTTT.

The J gene is TRBJ1-2, the V gene TRBV6-5; D is perhaps TRBD1 (5 bases). The ends were cut back, 5 bases at V and 8 bases at J, with 12 bases in the middle. CDR1 is MNHEY and CDR2 is SVGAGI in the germline V gene. This CDR3 is 12 amino acids long. The CDR3 sequence is CASSQGRIGYTF. The CDR3 DNA reads TGTGCCAGCAGTCAGGGTCGAATAGGCTACACCTTC.

In DNA form, the CDR3 reads TGCGCCAGCAGCCCGACCACGACAGGGCTTCAAGAGACCCAGTACTTC. Translated, it gives CASSPTTTGLQETQYF. The chain joins TRBV5-1 to TRBJ2-5; TRBD1 matches 7 bases. The V gene's germline CDR1 is SGHRS and CDR2 YFSETQ. This CDR3 comprises 16 residues. The V segment lost 4 bases and the J segment 2 bases; nucleotides outside the gene matches: 11. The full variable domain, its missing parts supplied by reference TRBV5-1 and TRBJ2-5, is KAGVTQTPRYLIKTRGQQVTLSCSPISGHRSVSWYQQTPGQGLQFLFEYFSETQRNKGNFPGRFSGRQFSNSRSEMNVSTLELGDSALYLCASSPTTTGLQETQYFGPGTRLLVL.

The genes are TRBV5-4 and TRBJ2-2; 14 bases are shared with TRBD2. CDR3 size: 18 residues. CDR1 is SGHNT, CDR2 YYREEE, per germline (reference sequence). J lost 6 bases, V lost 5 bases, and 12 bases had no gene match. The CDR3 bases are TGTGCCAGCAGGTCCGGGACTAGCGGGAGTCGGGTGGCCGGGGAGCTGTTTTTT. It translates to CASRSGTSGSRVAGELFF.